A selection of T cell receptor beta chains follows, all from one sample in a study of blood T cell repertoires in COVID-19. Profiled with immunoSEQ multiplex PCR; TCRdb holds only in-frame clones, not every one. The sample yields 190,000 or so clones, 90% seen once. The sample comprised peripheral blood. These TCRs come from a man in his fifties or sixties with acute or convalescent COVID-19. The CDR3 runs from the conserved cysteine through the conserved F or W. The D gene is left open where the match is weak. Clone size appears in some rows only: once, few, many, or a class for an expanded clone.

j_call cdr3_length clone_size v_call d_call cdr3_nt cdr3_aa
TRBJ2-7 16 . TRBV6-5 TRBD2 TGTGCCAGCAGTTACTCTCAGACTAGCGGCACATACGAGCAGTACTTC CASSYSQTSGTYEQYF
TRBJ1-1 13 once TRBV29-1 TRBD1 TGCAGCGGGACAGGGCCCTTGAGGACTGAAGCTTTCTTT CSGTGPLRTEAFF
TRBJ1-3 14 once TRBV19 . TGTGCCAGTTCGTCGGGCGGGTCCGGAAACACCATATATTTT CASSSGGSGNTIYF
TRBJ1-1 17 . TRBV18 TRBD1 TGTGCCAGCTCACCACGGGAACCGGGACAGGGTTCCACTGAAGCTTTCTTT CASSPREPGQGSTEAFF
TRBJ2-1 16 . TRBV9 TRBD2 TGTGCCAGCAGCGTACGCGGGAGGGCCACGTCCAATGAGCAGTTCTTC CASSVRGRATSNEQFF
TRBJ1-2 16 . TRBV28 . TGTGCCAGCAGTACCCCGTTAGCAGGACATAACTATGGCTACACCTTC CASSTPLAGHNYGYTF
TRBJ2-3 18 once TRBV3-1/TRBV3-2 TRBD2 TGTGCCAGCAGCCAAGTCGGCGGGGGGGCCGGGGCCCCAGATACGCAGTATTTT CASSQVGGGAGAPDTQYF
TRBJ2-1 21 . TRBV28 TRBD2 TGTGCCAGCAGGTCTCCCCCAGTATGGGCGAAGGAGCGGGAGACAAACAATGAGCAGTTCTTC CASRSPPVWAKERETNNEQFF
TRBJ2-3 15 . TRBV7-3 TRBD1 TGTGCCAGCAGCTTACAGGGGGCCCGCACAGATACGCAGTATTTT CASSLQGARTDTQYF
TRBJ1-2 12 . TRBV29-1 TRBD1 TGCAGCGTTAGGACAGGGGGGGGTGGCTACACCTTC CSVRTGGGGYTF
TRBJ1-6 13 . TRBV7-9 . TGTGCCAGCAGCGCCTCCGAGGGTTCACCCCTCCACTTT CASSASEGSPLHF
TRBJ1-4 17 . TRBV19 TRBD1 TGTGCCAGTAGTAGTCGGTCCGGGACAGGGGGCAATGTAAAACTGTTTTTT CASSSRSGTGGNVKLFF
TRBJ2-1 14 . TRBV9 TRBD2 TGTGCCAGCTCGGCGACTAGCGCGTACAATGAGCAGTTCTTC CASSATSAYNEQFF
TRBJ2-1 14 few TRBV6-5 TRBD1 TGTGCCAGCAGTTACGGACGACAGGGTGGTGAGCAGTTCTTC CASSYGRQGGEQFF
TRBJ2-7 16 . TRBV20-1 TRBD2 TGCAGTGCTAGTGATAGCGGGAGGGACCCTGCCTACGAGCAGTACTTC CSASDSGRDPAYEQYF
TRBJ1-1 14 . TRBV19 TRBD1 TGTGCCAGTAGTGGACGGACAGGGCCTCTTGAAGCTTTCTTT CASSGRTGPLEAFF
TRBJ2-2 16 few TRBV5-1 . TGCGCCAGCAGCCCTTCTGGACAGACGAACACCGGGGAGCTGTTTTTT CASSPSGQTNTGELFF
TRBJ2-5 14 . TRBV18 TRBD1 TGTGCCAGCTCACCGGGGACAGGTCAAGAGACCCAGTACTTC CASSPGTGQETQYF